The present T cell receptor (beta chain) was sequenced within a study of blood T cell repertoires in COVID-19. This CDR3 contains 14 residues. Germline CDR1 reads MNHEY; CDR2 reads SVGAGI. The V end was cut by 6 bases, the J end by 2 bases, with 14 bases between. Under the authors' procedure: Researchers report that nucleated cell counts were estimated from reference gene primer amplification. Assay: immunoSEQ multiplex PCR; the TCRdb copy retains only in-frame clones and omits some. Clone size and the V and J calls come from that table; the DNA yielded D and trimming. In the table there are 200,000 to 250,000 clones, roughly 80% of which are singletons. This clone was detected a few times.

The chain joins TRBV6-5 to TRBJ2-7, with D tentatively TRBD2 (7 bases). The sequencing sample was made of peripheral blood. The source of this sequence is an older man with acute or convalescent COVID-19. CDR3 protein: CASRKGGVAYEQYF. The DNA for the CDR3 is TGTGCCAGCAGAAAGGGGGGGGTTGCCTACGAGCAGTACTTC.